These 30 T cell receptor beta chains originate from one sample sequenced in a study of T-cell reconstitution after alpha-beta-depleted transplantation in children. The authors prepared the TCRbeta library with unique molecular identifiers. Using its own MiXCR run on the PCR reads, TCRdb lists one record per CDR3 protein. The sample shows 200,000 or so distinct CDR3 sequences, 5.5% to 7% of them seen only once. This specimen was PBMCs, taken before TCRalphabeta/CD19-depleted stem cell transplant. The receptors derive from a girl in the first two years of life with combined immunodeficiency, due to receive a stem cell transplant.

This clonotype came up many times. The chain carries TRBV29-1 and TRBJ2-5; D remains ambiguous. The V end was cut by 2 bases, the J end by 2 bases, with 6 bases between. The CDR3 extends over 12 amino acids. Germline CDR1 reads SQVTM; CDR2 reads ANQGSEA. CDR3: CSVEWGQETQYF. The CDR3 bases are TGCAGCGTTGAATGGGGACAAGAGACCCAGTACTTC.

This clonotype was counted many times. The chain joins TRBV12-3 or TRBV12-4 to TRBJ2-7, with D possibly matching TRBD2 (6 bases). V was trimmed by 3 bases and J by 0 bases, leaving 9 bases between them. The CDR3 is 14 residues long. As DNA, the CDR3 is TGTGCCAGCAGTTTCGGCGGGGACTCCTACGAGCAGTACTTC. It translates to CASSFGGDSYEQYF.

As to this clonotype: A much bigger clone sits one base away, suggesting this may be a read error. The V gene is TRBV28, the J gene TRBJ1-4; 7 nucleotides agree with TRBD1. Germline trimming cut 2 bases from V and 8 bases from J; bases unmatched to any gene: 5. CDR3 length: 14 residues. Germline V lookup: CDR1 MDHEN, CDR2 SYDVKM. CDR3 sequence: CASSLVGGGEKLFF. The CDR3 DNA follows: TGTGCCAGCAGTTTAGTAGGGGGCGGAGAAAAACTGTTTTTT.

This clonotype was picked up many times. This chain connects TRBV10-3 to TRBJ2-2; 8 bases fit TRBD1. Germline values: CDR1 ENHRY, CDR2 SYGVKD. V lost 8 bases and J lost 1; bases outside the gene matches: 3. The CDR3 loop spans 14 amino acids. CDR3 region: CAIEGQGNTGELFF. The CDR3 nucleotides are TGTGCCATCGAAGGACAGGGGAACACCGGGGAGCTGTTTTTT.

This clonotype was observed at least ten times. V is TRBV7-9 and J is TRBJ1-2; D is ambiguous. The ends were cut back, 10 bases at V and 5 bases at J, with 14 bases in the middle. Germline V gives CDR1 SEHNR, CDR2 FQNEAQ (reference sequence). This CDR3 has 12 amino acids. The CDR3 sequence: CATLEAEYGYTF. CDR3 nucleotides: TGTGCCACCCTCGAGGCGGAATATGGCTACACCTTC.

This clonotype was seen ten or more times. The V and J genes are TRBV4-1 and TRBJ1-6; D unclear. The CDR3 consists of 14 residues. Per germline, CDR1 MGHRA and CDR2 YSYEKL. V lost 1 base and J 4 bases, leaving 5 bases between the germline ends. CDR3: CASSQAAYNSPLHF. The DNA for the CDR3 is TGCGCCAGCAGCCAAGCTGCTTATAATTCACCCCTCCACTTT.

This clonotype was observed many times. The rearrangement links TRBV29-1 to TRBJ2-2; TRBD1 matches at 8 bases. J gave up 1 base and V 5 bases, and 6 bases lay outside the gene matches. Germline lookup yields CDR1 SQVTM and CDR2 ANQGSEA. This CDR3 is 15 amino acids long. The CDR3: CSVNGQGWNTGELFF. As DNA, the CDR3 is TGCAGCGTTAATGGACAGGGCTGGAACACCGGGGAGCTGTTTTTT.

This clonotype showed up many times. The chain recombines TRBV7-9 with TRBJ1-2, with 9 bases aligning to TRBD1. The germline CDR1 and CDR2 sequences are SEHNR and FQNEAQ (reference sequence). The CDR3 runs 13 residues. V shed 5 bases, J shed 13 bases, and the junction held 11 bases outside the gene matches. For the CDR3, the DNA is TGTGCCAGCAGCCTCGGGACAGGGAGAGCTGCCACCTTC. Protein sequence: CASSLGTGRAATF.

This clonotype was recorded at least ten times. V is TRBV5-6 and J is TRBJ2-2; D remains ambiguous. CDR1 is SGHDT and CDR2 is YYEEEE in the germline V gene. The ends were cut back, 7 bases at V and 7 bases at J, with 11 bases in the middle. CDR3 length: 12 amino acids. The CDR3 protein is CASRLFGGELFF. The CDR3, as DNA: TGTGCCAGCCGGCTTTTCGGCGGGGAGCTGTTTTTT.

The chain has TRBV7-2 and TRBJ2-7; D gene ambiguous. Trimming removed 2 bases from V and 7 bases from J, with 15 bases in between. CDR1 is SGHTA and CDR2 is FQGNSA in the germline V gene. There are 14 residues in the CDR3. In DNA form, the CDR3 reads TGTGCCAGCAGCTTAAGAGTTGTGCAGGAGGAGCAGTACTTC. Protein sequence: CASSLRVVQEEQYF.

The table lists this clonotype with many counts. This chain joins TRBV24-1 and TRBJ1-4, with D unclear. CDR1 and CDR2 (germline): KGHDR, SFDVKD. The CDR3 totals 19 residues. Trimming took 3 bases from V and 0 from J, leaving 19 bases between them. The CDR3 reads CATSDQSQVFEATNEKLFF. CDR3 bases: TGTGCCACCAGTGATCAAAGTCAGGTTTTTGAAGCAACTAATGAAAAACTGTTTTTT.

The sample holds many counts of this clonotype. Compared with germline, one end of the junction differs, possibly owing to a read error. This rearrangement joins TRBV15 to TRBJ1-1; D remains unclear. The CDR3 loop spans 15 amino acids. Germline values: CDR1 LNHNV, CDR2 YYDKDF (reference sequence). In DNA form, the CDR3 reads TGTGCCACCAGCAGAAAGACCCAGCTGAACACTGAAGTTTTCTTT. Amino acid sequence: CATSRKTQLNTEVFF. The whole variable domain, remainder taken from reference TRBV15 and TRBJ1-1, is DAMVIQNPRYQVTQFGKPVTLSCSQTLNHNVMYWYQQKSSQAPKLLFHYYDKDFNNEADTPDNFQSRRPNTSFCFLDIRSPGLGDTAMYLCATSRKTQLNTEVFFGQGTRLTVV.

This clonotype was detected ten times or more. The chain has TRBV20-1 and TRBJ2-1, with 10 positions matching TRBD2. Germline CDR1 and CDR2: DFQATT and SNEGSKA (reference sequence). This CDR3 has 15 amino acids. Unmatched junction bases numbered 1, after V lost 2 bases and J lost 0 bases. The CDR3 DNA reads as TGCAGTGCTAGACTAGCGGGGGTCTCCTACAATGAGCAGTTCTTC. Translation gives CSARLAGVSYNEQFF.

This clonotype was seen ten or more times. This chain uses TRBV27 with TRBJ2-5; 16 nucleotides align to TRBD2. V trimming: 5 bases; J trimming: 7 bases; junction bases outside the gene matches: 4. The CDR3 extends over 15 amino acids. Germline loops: CDR1 MNHEY, CDR2 SMNVEV (reference sequence). Here the CDR3 reads CASSPGTSGRGTQYF. As DNA, the CDR3 is TGTGCCAGCAGTCCCGGGACTAGCGGGAGGGGGACCCAGTACTTC.

This clonotype was seen many times. The rearrangement uses TRBV6-1 and TRBJ2-3; perhaps TRBD2 as D (6 bases). Deletions cut 7 bases from V and 4 bases from J, with 18 bases between. The germline V gene encodes CDR1 MNHNS and CDR2 SASEGT. This CDR3 comprises 15 residues. The CDR3 DNA is TGTGCCAGCACCGAAGGGACTGGTGTAGCAGATACGCAGTATTTT. Protein product: CASTEGTGVADTQYF.

This clonotype has at least ten counts. V usage is TRBV5-6 and J usage is TRBJ2-1; the D is unclear. V lost 0 bases, J lost 0 bases, and 7 bases lay in between. This CDR3 contains 15 residues. The germline V gene encodes CDR1 SGHDT and CDR2 YYEEEE. CDR3 DNA: TGTGCCAGCAGCTTGGATAGGAACTCCTACAATGAGCAGTTCTTC. Translating it yields CASSLDRNSYNEQFF.

This sequence joins TRBV7-2 and TRBJ2-7; D unclear. Germline CDR1 reads SGHTA; CDR2 reads FQGNSA. The length of the CDR3 is 17 residues. Trimming took 1 base from V and 0 from J, leaving 16 bases between them. CDR3 nucleotide sequence: TGTGCCAGCAGCTTAGGGTCCCTATTGCGTAGCTCCTACGAGCAGTACTTC. Protein product: CASSLGSLLRSSYEQYF.

This clonotype showed up many times. This chain joins TRBV7-9 and TRBJ1-3, with no clear D. The germline V and J ends were trimmed by 7 bases and 2 bases, with 9 bases remaining between them. Germline-derived CDR1 and CDR2 are SEHNR and FQNEAQ (reference sequence). The CDR3 contains 13 residues. This chain's CDR3 is CASTPNPGNTIYF. CDR3 nucleotides: TGTGCCAGCACCCCTAATCCTGGAAACACCATATATTTT.

The table lists this clonotype with a few counts. This chain connects TRBV27 to TRBJ2-3; TRBD1 agrees at 9 bases. This CDR3 contains 15 residues. J gave up 6 bases and V 5 bases, and 9 bases lay outside the gene matches. Germline CDR1 and CDR2: MNHEY and SMNVEV (reference sequence). The CDR3: CASSAAGTGQDTQYF. The CDR3 nucleotides are TGTGCCAGCAGTGCCGCCGGGACAGGGCAGGATACGCAGTATTTT.

This clonotype occurred many times. CDR3 loop: CSAREPWDRVNTGELFF. CDR3 nucleotides: TGCAGTGCTAGAGAGCCATGGGACAGGGTTAACACCGGGGAGCTGTTTTTT. J is TRBJ2-2 and V is TRBV20-1; 9 nucleotides agree with TRBD1. The CDR3 totals 17 residues. The J segment lost 2 bases and the V segment lost 0 bases, leaving 7 bases of the junction unmatched. Germline loops: CDR1 DFQATT, CDR2 SNEGSKA (reference sequence).

Many counts were recorded for this clonotype. The V gene is TRBV9, the J gene TRBJ2-5; TRBD2 agrees at 8 bases. J lost 1 base, V lost 4 bases, and 15 bases had no gene match. CDR3 size: 18 residues. Germline values: CDR1 SGDLS, CDR2 YYNGEE. The CDR3 sequence: CASSPGLAGYFSQETQYF. CDR3 in DNA: TGTGCCAGCAGCCCCGGTTTAGCGGGGTACTTCAGCCAAGAGACCCAGTACTTC.

This clonotype was found many times. The rearrangement links TRBV12-3 or TRBV12-4 to TRBJ1-1, with D perhaps matching TRBD1 (6 bases). V gave up 6 bases and J gave up 6 bases, with 14 bases separating them. The CDR3 is 13 amino acids. The CDR3 here is CASSLAGGPEAFF. DNA for the CDR3: TGTGCCAGCAGCCTTGCGGGGGGCCCTGAAGCTTTCTTT.

This clonotype occurred many times. The chain has TRBV29-1 and TRBJ2-7; 15 nucleotides line up with TRBD2. This CDR3 spans 17 amino acids. Germline CDR1 is SQVTM and CDR2 is ANQGSEA. V lost 3 bases, J lost 3 bases, and 9 bases stayed unmatched. The CDR3 loop is CSVEGLAGGLADYEQYF. CDR3 DNA sequence: TGCAGCGTTGAGGGACTAGCGGGAGGATTAGCAGACTACGAGCAGTACTTC.

This clonotype was observed at least ten times. The rearrangement uses TRBV28 and TRBJ2-3; the match to TRBD2 covers 11 bases. Germline lookup yields CDR1 MDHEN and CDR2 SYDVKM. The CDR3 totals 19 residues. V lost 2 bases and J lost 0; bases outside the gene matches: 10. The CDR3 reads CASSLRLAGGITSTDTQYF. CDR3 bases: TGTGCCAGCAGTTTACGCCTAGCGGGGGGTATTACTAGCACAGATACGCAGTATTTT.

There are many counts of this clonotype. This chain joins TRBV29-1 and TRBJ1-1; 10 nucleotides agree with TRBD1. Germline-derived CDR1 and CDR2 are SQVTM and ANQGSEA. The trim removed 7 bases at V and 0 bases at J, leaving 2 bases unmatched. CDR3 size: 13 residues. CDR3: CSAGQGMNTEAFF. For the CDR3, the DNA is TGCAGCGCGGGACAGGGGATGAACACTGAAGCTTTCTTT.

This clonotype was found many times. The genes are TRBV12-3 or TRBV12-4 and TRBJ2-7; tentative D call: TRBD1 (5 bases). There are 16 residues in the CDR3. Deletions cut 3 bases from V and 2 bases from J, with 17 bases between. CDR3 protein: CASSLGDSYAAYEQYF. The DNA for the CDR3 is TGTGCCAGCAGTTTGGGCGACAGTTATGCCGCCTACGAGCAGTACTTC.

This clonotype was seen at least ten times. The chain combines TRBV24-1 with TRBJ2-1, with a possible D match to TRBD1 (5 bases). Trimming removed 2 bases at V and 4 bases at J, with 5 bases between. This CDR3 comprises 13 residues. Germline V gene data show CDR1 as KGHDR and CDR2 as SFDVKD. Here the CDR3 DNA reads TGTGCCACCAGTGATTGGACATACAATGAGCAGTTCTTC. Translation gives CATSDWTYNEQFF.

In its sample, this clonotype was seen many times. This chain links TRBV7-9 with TRBJ2-7, with 7 nucleotides matching TRBD2. CDR1 is SEHNR and CDR2 is FQNEAQ in the germline V gene (reference sequence). The CDR3 has 13 residues. V lost 5 bases to trimming and J lost 4 bases; unmatched junction nucleotides: 5. Here the CDR3 reads CASSHPGGYEQYF. CDR3 DNA: TGTGCCAGCAGCCACCCGGGGGGATACGAGCAGTACTTC. Using reference TRBV7-9 and TRBJ2-7 for the parts outside the CDR3, the full variable domain is DTGVSQNPRHKITKRGQNVTFRCDPISEHNRLYWYRQTLGQGPEFLTYFQNEAQLEKSRLLSDRFSAERPKGSFSTLEIQRTEQGDSAMYLCASSHPGGYEQYFGPGTRLTVT.

This clonotype was observed many times. The rearrangement uses TRBV11-3 and TRBJ2-3, with D possibly TRBD2 on 7 matching bases. The CDR3 totals 16 residues. Between the trimmed V and J ends, which lost 5 bases and 3 bases, there was a span of 18 bases. Looked up from germline, CDR1 is SGHNT and CDR2 is YENEEA. The CDR3 DNA reads as TGTGCCAGCAGCACCCACTCGGGGGGCCAGACAGATACGCAGTATTTT. Translation gives CASSTHSGGQTDTQYF. Looking up the rest from reference TRBV11-3 and TRBJ2-3 gives the full variable domain: EAGVVQSPRYKIIEKKQPVAFWCNPISGHNTLYWYLQNLGQGPELLIRYENEEAVDDSQLPKDRFSAERLKGVDSTLKIQPAELGDSAVYLCASSTHSGGQTDTQYFGPGTRLTVL.

This clonotype occurred many times. The chain employs TRBV29-1 and TRBJ2-1; D is undetermined. Trimming removed 0 bases at V and 3 bases at J, with 6 bases between. This CDR3 comprises 13 residues. From germline, CDR1 is SQVTM and CDR2 ANQGSEA. The CDR3 protein is CSVEDKHYNEQFF. The CDR3 region has the DNA TGCAGCGTTGAAGACAAGCACTACAATGAGCAGTTCTTC.